Given below is one T cell receptor beta chain in context. Donors in Cohort 3 who had recovered were those with two negative PCRs, healthcare professional clearance, or resolution of their symptoms. The repertoire was sequenced with immunoSEQ multiplex PCR; TCRdb's copy has only in-frame clones and lacks some. Of 200,000 or so clones in the sample, about 88% were seen once. The record originates from a study of blood T cell repertoires in COVID-19. CDR1 is SGHAT, CDR2 FQNNGV, per germline. The CDR3 covers 18 residues. V shed 1 base and J shed 0 bases, with 15 bases lying between them. The chain employs TRBV11-2 and TRBJ1-4; D ambiguous. This receptor was taken from a woman aged 25 to 45 who had recovered from COVID-19. Sequenced material: PBMCs or T cells enriched from blood (not recorded which). CDR3 sequence (DNA): TGTGCCAGCAGCTTAGGAGGGTATTCTGGCGCAACTAATGAAAAACTGTTTTTT. Its protein is CASSLGGYSGATNEKLFF.